Listed below are T cell receptor beta chains from one sample, sequenced in a study of T-cell reconstitution after alpha-beta-depleted transplantation in children. MiXCR, run by TCRdb on the PCR reads, gives a single entry per CDR3 protein. Of about 640,000 distinct CDR3 sequences in the sample, 10% to 15% were seen once. This material consisted of PBMCs, mostly from graft donor cells, taken 360 days after TCRalphabeta/CD19-depleted stem cell transplant. These receptors came from a male patient younger than 18 who had a stem cell transplant for acute myeloid leukemia, so the T cells may come from the graft donor. Both conserved end residues are part of each CDR3. D genes are given only for firm matches. The listing skips clone size in some rows; elsewhere it reads once, few, many or a size class.

d_call: .
v_call: TRBV4-3
clone_size: many
j_call: TRBJ2-7
cdr3_aa: CASSQGGSYEQYF
cdr3_nt: TGTGCCAGCAGCCAAGGCGGTTCCTACGAGCAGTACTTC

d_call: .
v_call: TRBV3-1
clone_size: .
j_call: TRBJ1-2
cdr3_aa: CASSQQGLHYGYTF
cdr3_nt: TGTGCCAGCAGCCAACAGGGACTCCACTATGGCTACACCTTC

d_call: TRBD1
v_call: TRBV7-9
clone_size: many
j_call: TRBJ1-5
cdr3_aa: CASSFGTGTGGNQPQHF
cdr3_nt: TGTGCCAGCAGCTTTGGAACCGGGACAGGGGGGAATCAGCCCCAGCATTTT

d_call: TRBD2
v_call: TRBV29-1
clone_size: few
j_call: TRBJ2-1
cdr3_aa: CSVDRGTSGRDYNEQFF
cdr3_nt: TGCAGCGTTGATAGGGGGACTAGCGGCCGTGACTACAATGAGCAGTTCTTC

d_call: .
v_call: TRBV19
clone_size: few
j_call: TRBJ2-7
cdr3_aa: CASNRDPSGEQYF
cdr3_nt: TGTGCCAGTAATCGTGATCCGTCAGGCGAGCAGTACTTC

d_call: TRBD1
v_call: TRBV3-1
clone_size: few
j_call: TRBJ2-7
cdr3_aa: CASSQGRGRFDEQYF
cdr3_nt: TGTGCCAGCAGCCAAGGAAGGGGGCGCTTCGACGAGCAGTACTTC

d_call: .
v_call: TRBV7-9
clone_size: .
j_call: TRBJ2-5
cdr3_aa: CDSSTTGGQETQYF
cdr3_nt: TGTGACAGCAGCACAACAGGCGGTCAAGAGACCCAGTACTTC

d_call: .
v_call: TRBV7-7
clone_size: few
j_call: TRBJ2-5
cdr3_aa: CASSLGPGAQETQYF
cdr3_nt: TGTGCTAGCAGCTTAGGGCCGGGGGCCCAAGAGACCCAGTACTTC

d_call: TRBD2
v_call: TRBV4-3
clone_size: many
j_call: TRBJ2-2
cdr3_aa: CASSRPRGEADFTGELFF
cdr3_nt: TGCGCCAGCAGCCGACCTCGGGGGGAGGCGGACTTTACCGGGGAGCTGTTTTTT

d_call: TRBD2
v_call: TRBV4-3
clone_size: .
j_call: TRBJ2-7
cdr3_aa: CASSLSGGRYEQYF
cdr3_nt: TGCGCCAGCAGCCTTAGCGGGGGACGCTACGAGCAGTACTTC

d_call: TRBD2
v_call: TRBV25-1
clone_size: few
j_call: TRBJ2-1
cdr3_aa: CASTDPGGGSITNEQFF
cdr3_nt: TGTGCCAGCACCGACCCTGGGGGGGGTTCAATAACCAATGAGCAGTTCTTC

d_call: .
v_call: TRBV20-1
clone_size: few
j_call: TRBJ2-1
cdr3_aa: CSASLQAEQFF
cdr3_nt: TGCAGTGCTAGTCTCCAGGCGGAGCAGTTCTTC

d_call: .
v_call: TRBV7-2
clone_size: .
j_call: TRBJ1-2
cdr3_aa: CASSRQNYGYTF
cdr3_nt: TGTGCCAGCAGCCGCCAGAACTATGGCTACACCTTC

d_call: .
v_call: TRBV28
clone_size: many
j_call: TRBJ2-1
cdr3_aa: CASAAAGASYNEQFF
cdr3_nt: TGTGCCAGCGCCGCTGCGGGGGCGTCCTACAATGAGCAGTTCTTC

d_call: TRBD1
v_call: TRBV9
clone_size: many
j_call: TRBJ2-7
cdr3_aa: CASSRTGASYEQYF
cdr3_nt: TGTGCCAGCAGTAGGACAGGGGCCTCCTACGAGCAGTACTTC

d_call: .
v_call: TRBV12-3/TRBV12-4
clone_size: few
j_call: TRBJ2-5
cdr3_aa: CASTQGKETQYF
cdr3_nt: TGTGCCAGCACTCAGGGAAAAGAGACCCAGTACTTC

d_call: TRBD2
v_call: TRBV29-1
clone_size: .
j_call: TRBJ2-1
cdr3_aa: CSVDPRGLAGIRSYNEQFF
cdr3_nt: TGCAGCGTTGACCCTAGGGGACTAGCGGGGATCCGCTCCTACAATGAGCAGTTCTTC

d_call: .
v_call: TRBV29-1
clone_size: many
j_call: TRBJ2-5
cdr3_aa: CSVEAGTRETQYF
cdr3_nt: TGCAGCGTTGAAGCCGGGACGAGGGAGACCCAGTACTTC

d_call: TRBD1
v_call: TRBV20-1
clone_size: .
j_call: TRBJ2-7
cdr3_aa: CSASSQGAREYF
cdr3_nt: TGCAGTGCTAGTTCCCAGGGGGCCCGAGAGTACTTC

d_call: .
v_call: TRBV7-2
clone_size: .
j_call: TRBJ2-3
cdr3_aa: CASSLGSGPWGTDTQYF
cdr3_nt: TGTGCCAGCAGCTTAGGGAGCGGCCCGTGGGGCACAGATACGCAGTATTTT

d_call: .
v_call: TRBV29-1
clone_size: few
j_call: TRBJ2-7
cdr3_aa: CSVAGGRDYEQYF
cdr3_nt: TGCAGCGTTGCGGGTGGGCGGGACTACGAGCAGTACTTC

d_call: .
v_call: TRBV27
clone_size: many
j_call: TRBJ1-5
cdr3_aa: CASSRISNQPQHF
cdr3_nt: TGTGCCAGCAGTCGGATTAGCAATCAGCCCCAGCATTTT

d_call: .
v_call: TRBV7-2
clone_size: few
j_call: TRBJ1-1
cdr3_aa: CASRPTLNTEAFF
cdr3_nt: TGTGCCAGCAGACCTACCCTGAACACTGAAGCTTTCTTT

d_call: TRBD1
v_call: TRBV29-1
clone_size: few
j_call: TRBJ2-2
cdr3_aa: CSARPGQTNTGELFF
cdr3_nt: TGCAGCGCCCGGCCGGGACAGACTAACACCGGGGAGCTGTTTTTT

d_call: TRBD2
v_call: TRBV9
clone_size: .
j_call: TRBJ2-2
cdr3_aa: CASSVGQREIAGELFF
cdr3_nt: TGTGCCAGCAGCGTAGGTCAGCGGGAGATTGCCGGGGAGCTGTTTTTT

d_call: .
v_call: TRBV28
clone_size: many
j_call: TRBJ2-5
cdr3_aa: CASSVGWGSERETQYF
cdr3_nt: TGTGCCAGCAGTGTGGGGTGGGGCTCTGAGAGAGAGACCCAGTACTTC

d_call: TRBD1
v_call: TRBV5-1
clone_size: .
j_call: TRBJ1-2
cdr3_aa: CASSERDRGPLDYGYTF
cdr3_nt: TGCGCCAGCAGCGAACGGGACAGGGGGCCCCTAGACTATGGCTACACCTTC

d_call: TRBD2
v_call: TRBV3-1
clone_size: few
j_call: TRBJ2-7
cdr3_aa: CASSPPTGGSFGDEQYF
cdr3_nt: TGTGCCAGCAGCCCTCCCACTGGCGGGAGCTTCGGTGACGAGCAGTACTTC

d_call: .
v_call: TRBV20-1
clone_size: .
j_call: TRBJ2-7
cdr3_aa: CSARVRPTYEQYF
cdr3_nt: TGCAGTGCTAGAGTACGGCCCACCTACGAGCAGTACTTC

d_call: TRBD2
v_call: TRBV29-1
clone_size: few
j_call: TRBJ2-2
cdr3_aa: CSVGLAGLNTGELFF
cdr3_nt: TGCAGCGTGGGACTAGCGGGTCTTAACACCGGGGAGCTGTTTTTT

d_call: .
v_call: TRBV20-1
clone_size: .
j_call: TRBJ2-7
cdr3_aa: CSARDPAFGGESYEQYF
cdr3_nt: TGCAGTGCTAGAGATCCTGCCTTCGGGGGCGAATCCTACGAGCAGTACTTC

d_call: .
v_call: TRBV29-1
clone_size: few
j_call: TRBJ2-7
cdr3_aa: CSVERVGGGRNEQYF
cdr3_nt: TGCAGCGTTGAAAGGGTGGGTGGGGGCCGGAACGAGCAGTACTTC

d_call: TRBD1
v_call: TRBV20-1
clone_size: few
j_call: TRBJ2-1
cdr3_aa: CSARDPGQGGDEQFF
cdr3_nt: TGCAGTGCTAGAGATCCCGGACAAGGGGGCGATGAGCAGTTCTTC

d_call: TRBD1
v_call: TRBV4-2
clone_size: many
j_call: TRBJ2-7
cdr3_aa: CASSPGQDYEQYF
cdr3_nt: TGTGCCAGCAGCCCAGGACAGGACTACGAGCAGTACTTC

d_call: TRBD1
v_call: TRBV6-5
clone_size: .
j_call: TRBJ1-2
cdr3_aa: CASSYTSGQGANGYTF
cdr3_nt: TGTGCCAGCAGTTACACTTCGGGACAGGGGGCGAATGGCTACACCTTC

d_call: .
v_call: TRBV24-1
clone_size: many
j_call: TRBJ1-5
cdr3_aa: CATSDPGHINQPQHF
cdr3_nt: TGTGCCACCAGTGATCCGGGACACATAAATCAGCCCCAGCATTTT

d_call: .
v_call: TRBV28
clone_size: many
j_call: TRBJ2-7
cdr3_aa: CASTHPLGLAYEQYF
cdr3_nt: TGTGCCAGCACCCACCCCTTGGGACTGGCCTACGAGCAGTACTTC

d_call: .
v_call: TRBV7-9
clone_size: .
j_call: TRBJ1-1
cdr3_aa: CASSSLQGRTEAFF
cdr3_nt: TGTGCCAGCAGCTCGTTACAGGGAAGGACTGAAGCTTTCTTT

d_call: TRBD2
v_call: TRBV27
clone_size: .
j_call: TRBJ2-1
cdr3_aa: CASSFPAIPSGRADEQFF
cdr3_nt: TGTGCCAGCAGTTTCCCCGCCATCCCTAGCGGGAGGGCCGATGAGCAGTTCTTC

d_call: .
v_call: TRBV7-9
clone_size: many
j_call: TRBJ2-5
cdr3_aa: CASSQRWAGIEETQYF
cdr3_nt: TGTGCCAGCAGCCAGAGGTGGGCAGGGATCGAAGAGACCCAGTACTTC

d_call: TRBD1
v_call: TRBV3-1
clone_size: many
j_call: TRBJ1-1
cdr3_aa: CASSPAPTGGTEAFF
cdr3_nt: TGTGCCAGCAGCCCCGCTCCGACAGGGGGAACTGAAGCTTTCTTT

d_call: TRBD2
v_call: TRBV10-3
clone_size: many
j_call: TRBJ2-7
cdr3_aa: CAITSPGTIEYEQYF
cdr3_nt: TGTGCCATCACCTCACCCGGGACTATCGAATACGAGCAGTACTTC

d_call: .
v_call: TRBV4-3
clone_size: few
j_call: TRBJ2-3
cdr3_aa: CASSLSGLGGTDTQYF
cdr3_nt: TGCGCCAGCAGCCTAAGCGGGCTAGGGGGGACAGATACGCAGTATTTT

d_call: TRBD2
v_call: TRBV19
clone_size: few
j_call: TRBJ2-2
cdr3_aa: CASPPELAGGPGTGELFF
cdr3_nt: TGTGCCAGCCCTCCGGAGCTAGCGGGAGGGCCAGGCACCGGGGAGCTGTTTTTT

d_call: .
v_call: TRBV5-6
clone_size: .
j_call: TRBJ2-5
cdr3_aa: CASSLDRGGRVIGETQYF
cdr3_nt: TGTGCCAGCAGCTTGGACCGGGGCGGCAGGGTGATTGGAGAGACCCAGTACTTC

d_call: .
v_call: TRBV6-5
clone_size: few
j_call: TRBJ2-5
cdr3_aa: CASSIDTVQYF
cdr3_nt: TGTGCCAGCAGCATAGACACCGTGCAGTACTTC

d_call: .
v_call: TRBV9
clone_size: .
j_call: TRBJ2-5
cdr3_aa: CASSVDAGRETQYF
cdr3_nt: TGTGCCAGCAGCGTAGATGCGGGAAGGGAGACCCAGTACTTC

d_call: .
v_call: TRBV7-9
clone_size: many
j_call: TRBJ1-1
cdr3_aa: CASSRTIRHQSEAFF
cdr3_nt: TGTGCCAGCAGTCGAACCATCAGACACCAATCTGAAGCTTTCTTT